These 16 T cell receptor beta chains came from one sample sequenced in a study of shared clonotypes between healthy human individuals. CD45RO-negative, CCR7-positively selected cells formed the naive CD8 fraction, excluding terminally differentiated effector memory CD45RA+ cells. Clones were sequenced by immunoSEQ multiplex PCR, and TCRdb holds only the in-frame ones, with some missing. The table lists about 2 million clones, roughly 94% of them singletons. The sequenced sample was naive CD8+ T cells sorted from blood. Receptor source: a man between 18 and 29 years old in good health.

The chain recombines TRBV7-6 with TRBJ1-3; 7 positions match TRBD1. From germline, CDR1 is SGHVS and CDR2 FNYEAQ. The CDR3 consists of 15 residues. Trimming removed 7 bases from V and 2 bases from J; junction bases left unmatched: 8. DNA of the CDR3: TGTGCCAGCACCCCAGACAGGGACCCTGGAAACACCATATATTTT. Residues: CASTPDRDPGNTIYF.

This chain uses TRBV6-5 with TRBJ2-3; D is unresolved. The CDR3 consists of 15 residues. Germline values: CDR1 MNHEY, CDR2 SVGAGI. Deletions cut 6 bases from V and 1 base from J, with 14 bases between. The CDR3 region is CASRPLPGGTDTQYF. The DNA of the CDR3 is TGTGCCAGCAGGCCGCTTCCCGGAGGCACAGATACGCAGTATTTT.

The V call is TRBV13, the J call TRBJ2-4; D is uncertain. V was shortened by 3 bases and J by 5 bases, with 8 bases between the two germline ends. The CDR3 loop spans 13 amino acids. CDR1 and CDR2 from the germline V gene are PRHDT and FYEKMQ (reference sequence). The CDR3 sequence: CASSLAGENIQYF. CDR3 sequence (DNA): TGTGCCAGCAGCTTGGCCGGCGAAAACATTCAGTACTTC.

The CDR3 protein is CASSISGGSWETQYF. CDR3 in DNA: TGTGCCAGTAGTATTTCGGGCGGGAGTTGGGAGACCCAGTACTTC. This sequence joins TRBV19 and TRBJ2-5, with 7 bases that match TRBD2. Germline V lookup: CDR1 LNHDA, CDR2 SQIVND (reference sequence). The V segment lost 3 bases and the J segment 5 bases; nucleotides outside the gene matches: 9. CDR3 size: 15 residues.

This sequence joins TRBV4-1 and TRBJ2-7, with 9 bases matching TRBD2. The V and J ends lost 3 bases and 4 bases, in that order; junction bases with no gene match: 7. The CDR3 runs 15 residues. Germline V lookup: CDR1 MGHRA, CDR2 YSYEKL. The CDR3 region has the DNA TGCGCCAGCAGCCAGAAGCGGGAGGCGGTATACGAGCAGTACTTC. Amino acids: CASSQKREAVYEQYF.

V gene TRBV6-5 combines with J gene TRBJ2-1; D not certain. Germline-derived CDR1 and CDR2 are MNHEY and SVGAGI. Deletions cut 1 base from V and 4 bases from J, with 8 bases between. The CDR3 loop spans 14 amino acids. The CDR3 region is CASSYYSGYNEQFF. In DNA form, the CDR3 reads TGTGCCAGCAGTTACTATTCGGGTTACAATGAGCAGTTCTTC.

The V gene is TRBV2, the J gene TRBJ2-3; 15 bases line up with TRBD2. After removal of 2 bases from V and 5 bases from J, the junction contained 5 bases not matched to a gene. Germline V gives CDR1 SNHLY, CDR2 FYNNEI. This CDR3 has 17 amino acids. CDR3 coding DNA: TGTGCCAGCAGTGAATTCGGACTAGCGGGGGGGCAAGATACGCAGTATTTT. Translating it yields CASSEFGLAGGQDTQYF.

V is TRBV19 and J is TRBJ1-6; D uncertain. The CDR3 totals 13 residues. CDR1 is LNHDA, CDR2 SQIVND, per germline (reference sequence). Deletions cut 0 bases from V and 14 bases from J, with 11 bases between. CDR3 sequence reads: CASSIDGEGALHF. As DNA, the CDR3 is TGTGCCAGTAGTATAGATGGCGAAGGAGCCCTCCACTTT.

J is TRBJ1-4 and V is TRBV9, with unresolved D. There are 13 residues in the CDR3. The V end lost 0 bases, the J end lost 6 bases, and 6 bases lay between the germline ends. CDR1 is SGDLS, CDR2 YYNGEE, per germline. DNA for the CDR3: TGTGCCAGCAGCGTAGGTCAGGATGAAAAACTGTTTTTT. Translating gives CASSVGQDEKLFF.

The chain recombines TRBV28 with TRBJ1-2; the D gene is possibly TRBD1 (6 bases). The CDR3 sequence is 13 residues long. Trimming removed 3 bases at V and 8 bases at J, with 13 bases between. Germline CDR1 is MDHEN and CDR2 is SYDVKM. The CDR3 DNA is TGTGCCAGCAGTTTTGGGGGGCTGGAGGGCTACACCTTC. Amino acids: CASSFGGLEGYTF.

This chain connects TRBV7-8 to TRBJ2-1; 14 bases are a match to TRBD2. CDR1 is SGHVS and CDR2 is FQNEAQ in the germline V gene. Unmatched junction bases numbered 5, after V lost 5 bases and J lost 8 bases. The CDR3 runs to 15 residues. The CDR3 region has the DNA TGTGCCAGCAGCGGGCCGGGACTAGCGGGAGATGAGCAGTTCTTC. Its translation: CASSGPGLAGDEQFF. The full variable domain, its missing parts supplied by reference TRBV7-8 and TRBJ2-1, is GAGVSQSPRYKVAKRGQDVALRCDPISGHVSLFWYQQALGQGPEFLTYFQNEAQLDKSGLPSDRFFAERPEGSVSTLKIQRTQQEDSAVYLCASSGPGLAGDEQFFGPGTRLTVL.

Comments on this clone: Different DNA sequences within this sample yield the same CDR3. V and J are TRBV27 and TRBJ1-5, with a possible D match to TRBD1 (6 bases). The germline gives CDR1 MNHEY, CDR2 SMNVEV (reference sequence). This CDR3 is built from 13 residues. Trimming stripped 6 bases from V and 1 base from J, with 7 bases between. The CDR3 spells CASSDRSNQPQHF. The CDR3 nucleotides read TGTGCCAGCAGCGACAGGAGCAATCAGCCCCAGCATTTT.

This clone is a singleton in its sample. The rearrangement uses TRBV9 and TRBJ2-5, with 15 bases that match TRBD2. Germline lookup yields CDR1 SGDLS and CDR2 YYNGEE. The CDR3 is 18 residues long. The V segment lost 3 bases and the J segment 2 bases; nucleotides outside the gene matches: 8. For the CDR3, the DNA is TGTGCCAGCAGCGCCGCAATCGGACTAGCGGGGGGGCAAGAGACCCAGTACTTC. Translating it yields CASSAAIGLAGGQETQYF.

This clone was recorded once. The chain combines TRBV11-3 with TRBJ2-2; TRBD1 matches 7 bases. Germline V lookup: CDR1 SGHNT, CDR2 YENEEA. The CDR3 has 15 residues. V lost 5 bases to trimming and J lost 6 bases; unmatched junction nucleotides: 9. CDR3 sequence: CASSPRDSVAGELFF. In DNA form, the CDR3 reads TGTGCCAGCAGCCCACGGGACAGCGTGGCCGGGGAGCTGTTTTTT.

CDR3 residues: CASSQPRRDFFTDTQYF. The CDR3 nucleotides are TGCGCCAGCAGTCAGCCCCGAAGGGACTTCTTCACAGATACGCAGTATTTT. The rearrangement links TRBV23-1 to TRBJ2-3; the D gene is possibly TRBD2 (6 bases). TRBV23-1 carries the ORF label, with uncertain function. The CDR3 length is 17 residues. V lost 3 bases and J lost 2, with 18 bases in between.

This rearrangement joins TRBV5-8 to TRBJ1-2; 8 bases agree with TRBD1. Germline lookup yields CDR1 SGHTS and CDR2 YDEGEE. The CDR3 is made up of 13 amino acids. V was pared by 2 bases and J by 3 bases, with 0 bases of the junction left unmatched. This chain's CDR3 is CASSLQGDYGYTF. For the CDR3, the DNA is TGTGCCAGCAGCTTACAGGGGGACTATGGCTACACCTTC.